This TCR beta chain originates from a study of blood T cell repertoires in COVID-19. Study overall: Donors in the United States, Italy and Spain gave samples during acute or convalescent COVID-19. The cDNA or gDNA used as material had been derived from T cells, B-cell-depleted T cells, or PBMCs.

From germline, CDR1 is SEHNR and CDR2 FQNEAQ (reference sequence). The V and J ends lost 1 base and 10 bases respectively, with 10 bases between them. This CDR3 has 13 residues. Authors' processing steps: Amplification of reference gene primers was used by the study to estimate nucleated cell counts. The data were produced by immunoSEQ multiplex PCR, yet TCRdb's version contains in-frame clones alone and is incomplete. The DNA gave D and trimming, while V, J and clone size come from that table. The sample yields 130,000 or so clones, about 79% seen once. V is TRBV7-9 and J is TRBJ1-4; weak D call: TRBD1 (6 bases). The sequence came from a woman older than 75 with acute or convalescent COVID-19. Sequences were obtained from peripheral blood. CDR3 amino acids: CASSLGQEAKLFF. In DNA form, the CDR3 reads TGTGCCAGCAGCTTAGGACAGGAGGCAAAACTGTTTTTT.